This T cell receptor (beta chain) originates from a study of blood T cell repertoires in COVID-19. Across the whole study: COVID-19 samples from acute and convalescent phases originated in the United States, Italy and Spain.

CDR3 length: 13 amino acids. Germline CDR1 is SGDLS and CDR2 is YYNGEE. The V segment lost 0 bases and the J segment 6 bases; nucleotides outside the gene matches: 0. In the original workflow: Cell counts per sample came from amplifying reference gene primers. Measured with immunoSEQ multiplex PCR; TCRdb has only the in-frame clones, and not every one. V, J and clone size are taken as reported in that table, and D and trimming were inferred from the DNA itself. Altogether approximately 130,000 clones are present, roughly four fifths being singletons, with the ten largest covering under 20%. Which cohort a participant joined came from the clinical history participants gave. Recovered Cohort 3 donors showed two negative PCRs, clearance, or symptom resolution.

The rearrangement joins TRBV9 to TRBJ2-3; TRBD2 matches 8 bases. What was sequenced was PBMCs or T cells enriched from blood (not recorded which). The clonotype was recovered from a man aged 25 to 40 who had recovered from COVID-19. Here the CDR3 DNA reads TGTGCCAGCAGCGTAGCTAGCGGGGATACGCAGTATTTT. Amino acid sequence: CASSVASGDTQYF. The variable domain in full, with the rest retrieved from reference TRBV9 and TRBJ2-3, is DSGVTQTPKHLITATGQRVTLRCSPRSGDLSVYWYQQSLDQGLQFLIQYYNGEERAKGNILERFSAQQFPDLHSELNLSSLELGDSALYFCASSVASGDTQYFGPGTRLTVL.